The 25 T cell receptor beta chains presented below share a single source sample, sequenced in a study of spatial heterogeneity in lung cancer (dated by TCRdb to the late 2010s). The library was prepared using 5' RACE. Sequencing relied on a NextSeq 500. In-frame beta chains were kept once TCRdb had trimmed the public reads at Q25 with fastp and called clones with MiXCR. Each entry is one CDR3 protein sequence, shown with its most common DNA and genes. The sample table contains some 64,000 distinct CDR3 sequences; only one count was recorded for approximately 8.9% of them. The ten largest clones add up to about 16% of the sample. Reading the label with the study, this specimen's time point is: sample taken at primary tumor resection. Whole RNA extracted from tumor and nontumor lung tissue, or from cryopreserved PBMC samples, was used for TCR sequencing without cell sorting. The sample here was PBMCs, taken at surgery. Every receptor here comes from a female donor with early-stage non-small cell lung cancer.

In this sample, this clonotype turned up many times. This rearrangement joins TRBV24-1 to TRBJ2-1; TRBD2 agrees at 9 bases. The CDR3 runs to 13 residues. Per the germline V gene, CDR1 is KGHDR and CDR2 is SFDVKD. J was trimmed by 7 bases and V by 11 bases; bases with no gene match: 8. The CDR3 DNA reads as TGTGCCATCTTAGCGGGAGAAACGAATGAGCAGTTCTTC. It translates to CAILAGETNEQFF.

The sample holds a few counts of this clonotype. This chain's CDR3 is CASSLFPADRSSYEQYF. The CDR3 nucleotides are TGTGCCAGCAGCTTATTTCCGGCTGACAGGAGCTCCTACGAGCAGTACTTC. This rearrangement joins TRBV7-9 to TRBJ2-7; TRBD1 might be the D (6 bases). V lost 2 bases and J lost 0, with 17 bases in between. Germline CDR1 SEHNR, CDR2 FQNEAQ (reference sequence). This CDR3 has 17 amino acids.

This clonotype was detected many times. V gene TRBV3-1 combines with J gene TRBJ1-6; no reliable D call. CDR1 and CDR2 from the germline V gene are LGHDT and YNNKEL (reference sequence). Trimming took 6 bases from V and 4 from J, leaving 13 bases between them. CDR3 length equals 15 residues. The CDR3 is CASRESGGYNSPLHF. The DNA of the CDR3 is TGTGCCAGCAGGGAGTCGGGAGGGTATAATTCACCCCTCCACTTT.

This clonotype has a handful of counts. Here the CDR3 reads CASSQEGTGYNEQFF. The CDR3 DNA follows: TGTGCCAGCAGCCAAGAAGGGACTGGCTACAATGAGCAGTTCTTC. This chain links TRBV3-1 with TRBJ2-1, with D possibly matching TRBD2 (6 bases). Germline V gene data show CDR1 as LGHDT and CDR2 as YNNKEL (reference sequence). The CDR3 is made up of 15 amino acids. Trimming pared 0 bases from V and 3 bases from J, leaving 9 bases between.

This clonotype has a count of ten or more. V usage is TRBV28 and J usage is TRBJ1-3; 7 bases agree with TRBD1. Per germline, CDR1 MDHEN and CDR2 SYDVKM. Germline trimming cut 5 bases from V and 1 base from J; bases unmatched to any gene: 2. This CDR3 has 14 amino acids. CDR3 amino acids: CASSTGVSGNTIYF. CDR3 sequence (DNA): TGTGCCAGCAGTACAGGGGTTTCTGGAAACACCATATATTTT.

This clonotype has a single count. A single base separates this from a much larger clone, so it may be a read error. V and J are TRBV6-4 and TRBJ1-1; D call uncertain. Germline CDR1 reads MRHNA; CDR2 reads SNTAGT. CDR3 size: 14 residues. CDR3: CASSQMVGSTEVFF. The CDR3 coding sequence is TGTGCCAGCTCTCAAATGGTAGGAAGCACTGAAGTTTTCTTT.

This clonotype showed up many times. This chain links TRBV12-3 or TRBV12-4 with TRBJ1-1; possible D gene TRBD1, 5 bases. The CDR3 covers 14 residues. Trimming removed 1 base from V and 0 bases from J, with 6 bases in between. In DNA, the CDR3 is TGTGCCAGCAGTTTAGGGGACCTGAACACTGAAGCTTTCTTT. It specifies CASSLGDLNTEAFF.

This chain's CDR3 is CSAGNRVNSNQPQHF. The CDR3, as DNA: TGCAGTGCTGGAAATCGGGTAAATAGCAATCAGCCCCAGCATTTT. The J gene is TRBJ1-5, the V gene TRBV20-1; no clear D. From germline, CDR1 is DFQATT and CDR2 SNEGSKA (reference sequence). The CDR3 is made up of 15 amino acids. The V end was cut by 5 bases, the J end by 0 bases, with 14 bases between.

The DNA of the CDR3 is TGTGCCAGCAGTTCCGGGTCTCAAGCCCTGTACCAAGAGACCCAGTACTTC. Translation: CASSSGSQALYQETQYF. The rearrangement joins TRBV28 to TRBJ2-5; D ambiguous. This CDR3 has 17 amino acids. Germline CDR1 reads MDHEN; CDR2 reads SYDVKM. V was clipped by 4 bases and J by 0 bases, with 18 bases between them.

The V and J genes are TRBV28 and TRBJ2-7; TRBD1 matches at 7 bases. CDR1 and CDR2 (germline): MDHEN, SYDVKM. The CDR3 contains 16 residues. V trimming: 6 bases; J trimming: 1 base; junction bases outside the gene matches: 12. The CDR3 reads CASRPPTGTVSYEQYF. The CDR3 DNA reads as TGTGCCAGCAGGCCCCCCACCGGGACAGTATCCTACGAGCAGTACTTC.

This chain uses TRBV6-5 with TRBJ2-3; D uncertain. From germline, CDR1 is MNHEY and CDR2 SVGAGI. This CDR3 contains 14 residues. The ends were cut back, 2 bases at V and 0 bases at J, with 6 bases in the middle. This CDR3 is CASSYGLSTDTQYF. The CDR3, as DNA: TGTGCCAGCAGTTACGGGTTGAGCACAGATACGCAGTATTTT.

This clonotype has at least ten counts. The V gene is TRBV10-2, the J gene TRBJ1-5; no clear D gene. With 3 bases removed from V and 5 bases from J, the gap between germline ends came to 11 bases. The CDR3 spans 14 residues. Germline assignment: CDR1 WSHSY and CDR2 SAAADI. The CDR3 coding sequence is TGCGCCAGCAGTGAAGGTCAGCAACATCAGCCCCAGCATTTT. Protein product: CASSEGQQHQPQHF.

This clonotype was picked up many times. CDR3 loop: CASSKQGFTGTDTQYF. The CDR3 DNA reads as TGTGCCAGCAGCAAGCAGGGTTTTACTGGCACAGATACGCAGTATTTT. The V and J genes are TRBV7-3 and TRBJ2-3; D perhaps matches TRBD1 (5 bases). CDR3 length: 16 residues. V was shortened by 5 bases and J by 1 base, with 16 bases between the two germline ends. Germline values: CDR1 SGHTA, CDR2 FQGTGA.

This clonotype was counted between two and nine times. The rearrangement links TRBV28 to TRBJ2-2; a weak D match, TRBD1 (6 bases). Germline lookup yields CDR1 MDHEN and CDR2 SYDVKM. The V and J ends lost 5 bases and 7 bases respectively, with 14 bases between them. This CDR3 region has 14 residues. The CDR3 sequence: CASSVQGSIGELFF. The CDR3 region has the DNA TGTGCCAGCAGTGTACAGGGAAGTATCGGGGAGCTGTTTTTT.

This clonotype came up many times. J is TRBJ1-6 and V is TRBV27; D is ambiguous. There are 12 residues in the CDR3. V gave up 3 bases and J gave up 10 bases, with 7 bases separating them. Germline V gene sequence: CDR1 MNHEY, CDR2 SMNVEV (reference sequence). The CDR3 nucleotides are TGTGCCAGCAGTTTTCGAGAATCACCCCTCCACTTT. This encodes CASSFRESPLHF.

This clonotype showed up just once. The chain employs TRBV18 and TRBJ1-5; D remains unclear. This CDR3 spans 14 amino acids. CDR1 is KGHSH and CDR2 is LQKENI in the germline V gene. Trimming shortened V by 6 bases and J by 5 bases, and 14 bases separated the two germline ends. CDR3 sequence (DNA): TGTGCCAGCTCCCTACAACGGGTGGATCAGCCCCAGCATTTT. Amino acid sequence: CASSLQRVDQPQHF.

The chain links TRBV7-9 to TRBJ2-5; tentatively, D is TRBD2 (5 bases). In germline, CDR1 is SEHNR, CDR2 FQNEAQ (reference sequence). V lost 3 bases and J 7 bases, leaving 6 bases between the germline ends. This CDR3 has 11 residues. CDR3 nucleotides: TGTGCCAGCAGCTTCGAGGGGACCCAGTACTTC. Translating gives CASSFEGTQYF.

The chain uses TRBV7-3 and TRBJ2-3, with TRBD1 matching over 9 bases. Per the germline V gene, CDR1 is SGHTA and CDR2 is FQGTGA. The CDR3 contains 16 residues. The ends lost 4 bases at V and 2 bases at J; junction bases unmatched: 7. CDR3 residues: CASSSPGTGTTDTQYF. DNA for the CDR3: TGTGCCAGCAGCTCCCCCGGGACAGGGACCACAGATACGCAGTATTTT.

This clonotype was observed many times. This sequence joins TRBV12-3 or TRBV12-4 and TRBJ1-2, with D maybe TRBD1 (5 bases). The CDR3 spans 13 residues. Trimming cost V 5 bases and J 1 base, with 8 bases left between them. The CDR3 loop reads CASSADSNYGYTF. DNA of the CDR3: TGTGCCAGCAGTGCTGACAGTAACTATGGCTACACCTTC.

This clonotype was detected a few times. The V and J genes are TRBV2 and TRBJ1-1, with D tentatively TRBD1 (6 bases). V lost 6 bases, J lost 3 bases, and 14 bases lay in between. Germline loops: CDR1 SNHLY, CDR2 FYNNEI. The CDR3 length is 14 residues. This CDR3 reads CASSLGAVDTEAFF. The CDR3 coding sequence is TGTGCCAGCAGCCTGGGGGCGGTGGACACTGAAGCTTTCTTT.

The chain joins TRBV6-2 or TRBV6-3 to TRBJ2-2; D not certain. Germline loops: CDR1 MNHEY, CDR2 SVGEGT. This CDR3 comprises 15 residues. The ends were cut back, 9 bases at V and 6 bases at J, with 20 bases in the middle. The DNA for the CDR3 is TGTGCCAGTCGAATCGGTCTCCGAACACCCGGGGAGCTGTTTTTT. Protein product: CASRIGLRTPGELFF.

The rearrangement uses TRBV5-4 and TRBJ2-7, with 8 bases fitting TRBD1. Germline lookup yields CDR1 SGHNT and CDR2 YYREEE (reference sequence). The V segment lost 1 base and the J segment 7 bases; nucleotides outside the gene matches: 10. The CDR3 is made up of 15 amino acids. CDR3 region: CASSLQGARVREQYV. Written as DNA, the CDR3 is TGTGCCAGCAGCTTGCAGGGGGCGCGGGTGAGGGAGCAGTACGTC.

Turning to this clonotype: One base away lies a much larger clone, so this may be a sequencing read error. J is TRBJ1-1 and V is TRBV7-6; D may be TRBD1 (6 bases). The CDR3 totals 17 residues. CDR1 and CDR2 from the germline V gene are SGHVS and FNYEAQ. The V end lost 0 bases, the J end lost 10 bases, and 24 bases lay between the germline ends. The DNA of the CDR3 is TGTGCCAGCAGCTTAGCCGGGGGAGGCAGGGGAAGACTAGCAGCTTTCTTT. This sequence encodes CASSLAGGGRGRLAAFF. Filled out from reference TRBV7-6 and TRBJ1-1, the complete variable domain reads GAGVSQSPRYKVTKRGQDVALRCDPISGHVSLYWYRQALGQGPEFLTYFNYEAQQDKSGLPNDRFSAERPEGSISTLTIQRTEQRDSAMYRCASSLAGGGRGRLAAFFGQGTRLTVV.

The V and J genes are TRBV28 and TRBJ2-7, with 11 nucleotides matching TRBD2. In germline, CDR1 is MDHEN, CDR2 SYDVKM. V shed 1 base, J shed 7 bases, and the junction held 6 bases outside the gene matches. The CDR3 runs to 15 residues. The chain's CDR3 is CASSLYTSGSGEQYF. In nucleotides, the CDR3 is TGTGCCAGCAGTTTATATACTAGCGGGAGTGGTGAGCAGTACTTC.

This clonotype was detected many times. The CDR3 spells CSASGRNYEQYV. The CDR3 DNA reads TGCAGCGCCTCAGGACGGAACTACGAGCAGTACGTC. The gene calls are TRBV29-1 and TRBJ2-7, with D unresolved. The V gene's germline CDR1 is SQVTM and CDR2 ANQGSEA. The CDR3 is 12 amino acids. The V gene lost 7 bases and the J gene lost 3 bases, with 13 bases spanning the gap.